This T cell receptor (beta chain) was recovered during a study of early T cells in non-severe SARS-CoV-2 infection. At the level of the study: From unsorted whole blood, bulk RNA was sequenced, and the chains remained unpaired.

Each CDR3 protein gets one entry after TCRdb re-called the 5' RACE reads with MiXCR. This table has roughly 38,000 distinct CDR3 sequences, approximately 6% appearing once. The germline gives CDR1 SGHRS, CDR2 YFSETQ. The CDR3 is made up of 16 amino acids. V was clipped by 4 bases and J by 7 bases; unmatched bases: 8. Study-wide results and caveats: Comparison of clonotypes with VDJdb favored anti-spike CD8 responses while missing private and CD4 specificities.

Worth noting for this clonotype: The antigen remains unidentified.

The specimen was whole blood, collected at baseline. The chain recombines TRBV5-1 with TRBJ2-1; 13 bases agree with TRBD2. This clonotype was obtained from an adult who was a healthcare worker with PCR-confirmed SARS-CoV-2 infection or an uninfected control (not recorded which). CDR3 loop: CASSDRLAGGGNEQFF. DNA for the CDR3: TGCGCCAGCAGCGACAGACTAGCGGGAGGAGGGAATGAGCAGTTCTTC.